The 24 T cell receptor beta chains below were found in one sample sequenced in a study of technical replicates of blood from a few donors. The data were produced by immunoSEQ multiplex PCR, yet TCRdb's version contains in-frame clones alone and is incomplete. This sample has about 97,000 clones, with 96% found just once. Sample: T cells isolated from PBMCs. The receptors here all came from a human donor in good health.

The CDR3 region is CASRPPRVATDTQYF. The DNA of the CDR3 is TGTGCCAGCAGACCCCCGAGAGTTGCGACAGATACGCAGTATTTT. The rearrangement links TRBV7-9 to TRBJ2-3; no clear D gene. Germline CDR1 reads SEHNR; CDR2 reads FQNEAQ (reference sequence). CDR3 size: 15 residues. Deletions cut 6 bases from V and 3 bases from J, with 16 bases between.

V usage is TRBV10-3 and J usage is TRBJ1-3; possibly TRBD1 for D (5 bases). This CDR3 has 13 amino acids. Germline CDR1 reads ENHRY; CDR2 reads SYGVKD. Between the trimmed V and J ends, which lost 4 bases and 5 bases, there was a span of 9 bases. CDR3 DNA: TGTGCCATCAGTGTGGGGCAACGAAACACCATATATTTT. Amino acid sequence: CAISVGQRNTIYF.

J is TRBJ1-5 and V is TRBV5-5, with D uncertain. The germline CDR1 and CDR2 sequences are SGHKS and YYEKEE (reference sequence). Trimming took 0 bases from V and 0 from J, leaving 7 bases between them. CDR3 length: 15 residues. In nucleotides, the CDR3 is TGTGCCAGCAGCTTGGCTTTATTTAGCAATCAGCCCCAGCATTTT. Its translation: CASSLALFSNQPQHF. Combining the CDR3 with reference TRBV5-5 and TRBJ1-5 gives the whole variable domain DAGVTQSPTHLIKTRGQQVTLRCSPISGHKSVSWYQQVLGQGPQFIFQYYEKEERGRGNFPDRFSARQFPNYSSELNVNALLLGDSALYLCASSLALFSNQPQHFGDGTRLSIL.

The chain uses TRBV15 and TRBJ2-6, with 7 bases fitting TRBD1. V trimming: 3 bases; J trimming: 0 bases; junction bases outside the gene matches: 11. The CDR3 has 19 residues. From germline, CDR1 is LNHNV and CDR2 YYDKDF (reference sequence). This chain's CDR3 is CATSRLQGILSSGANVLTF. The CDR3 region has the DNA TGTGCCACCAGCAGGTTACAGGGGATACTTTCCTCTGGGGCCAACGTCCTGACTTTC. The complete variable domain, with remaining parts taken from reference TRBV15 and TRBJ2-6, reads DAMVIQNPRYQVTQFGKPVTLSCSQTLNHNVMYWYQQKSSQAPKLLFHYYDKDFNNEADTPDNFQSRRPNTSFCFLDIRSPGLGDTAMYLCATSRLQGILSSGANVLTFGAGSRLTVL.

This chain connects TRBV7-9 to TRBJ1-2, with D perhaps matching TRBD1 (5 bases). CDR3 length: 12 residues. V gave up 6 bases and J gave up 3 bases, with 8 bases separating them. Germline V CDR1 and CDR2: SEHNR, FQNEAQ (reference sequence). CDR3 in DNA: TGTGCCAGCAGGTCAGGGTACTATGGCTACACCTTC. It encodes CASRSGYYGYTF.

The CDR3 nucleotides are TGTGCCAGTAGTATAGAGGGGACTAGATCACGGACCCAGTACTTC. It specifies CASSIEGTRSRTQYF. The V and J genes are TRBV19 and TRBJ2-5; 8 bases agree with TRBD2. Germline trimming cut 0 bases from V and 7 bases from J; bases unmatched to any gene: 7. The germline gives CDR1 LNHDA, CDR2 SQIVND (reference sequence). The CDR3 contains 15 residues. Full variable domain (remainder filled in from reference TRBV19 and TRBJ2-5): DGGITQSPKYLFRKEGQNVTLSCEQNLNHDAMYWYRQDPGQGLRLIYYSQIVNDFQKGDIAEGYSVSREKKESFPLTVTSAQKNPTAFYLCASSIEGTRSRTQYFGPGTRLLVL.

The genes are TRBV28 and TRBJ1-4; D gene uncertain. Germline V gene data show CDR1 as MDHEN and CDR2 as SYDVKM. Trimming removed 11 bases at V and 8 bases at J, with 15 bases between. The CDR3 is made up of 12 amino acids. The CDR3 region has the DNA TGTGCCTCCGGGGATCGATTGGAAAAACTGTTTTTT. This encodes CASGDRLEKLFF. The variable domain in full, with the rest retrieved from reference TRBV28 and TRBJ1-4, is DVKVTQSSRYLVKRTGEKVFLECVQDMDHENMFWYRQDPGLGLRLIYFSYDVKMKEKGDIPEGYSVSREKKERFSLILESASTNQTSMYLCASGDRLEKLFFGSGTQLSVL.

The chain joins TRBV2 to TRBJ2-2; TRBD2 matches 9 bases. The CDR3 sequence is 16 residues long. J gave up 5 bases and V 4 bases, and 8 bases lay outside the gene matches. The germline V gene encodes CDR1 SNHLY and CDR2 FYNNEI. The CDR3 protein is CASSAEGLAGTGELFF. CDR3 coding DNA: TGTGCCAGCAGTGCAGAAGGCCTAGCGGGGACCGGGGAGCTGTTTTTT.

The J gene is TRBJ2-3, the V gene TRBV5-1; 7 positions agree with TRBD2. The V gene end was trimmed by 2 bases and the J gene end by 4 bases; junction bases not matched to a gene: 10. CDR1 and CDR2 (germline): SGHRS, YFSETQ. The CDR3 runs to 16 residues. In DNA form, the CDR3 reads TGCGCCAGCAGCTTTCGGTCGGGGGGAGTACCAGATACGCAGTATTTT. It is translated as CASSFRSGGVPDTQYF.

The V gene is TRBV19, the J gene TRBJ2-2, with 10 positions matching TRBD2. The CDR3 contains 15 residues. Trimming cost V 3 bases and J 5 bases; bases outside gene matches: 3. Germline loops: CDR1 LNHDA, CDR2 SQIVND (reference sequence). The CDR3 DNA sequence: TGTGCCAGTAGTATGGGACTAGCGACGACCGGGGAGCTGTTTTTT. This encodes CASSMGLATTGELFF.

This chain joins TRBV5-5 and TRBJ2-6, with TRBD2 matching over 12 bases. Germline CDR1 SGHKS, CDR2 YYEKEE (reference sequence). CDR3 length: 16 amino acids. Unmatched junction bases numbered 5, after V lost 10 bases and J lost 0 bases. The CDR3 DNA follows: TGTGCCGGTGGGACTAGCGGGCTCTCTGGGGCCAACGTCCTGACTTTC. This gives the protein CAGGTSGLSGANVLTF.

The V and J genes are TRBV6-5 and TRBJ1-2; D unresolved. Germline assignment: CDR1 MNHEY and CDR2 SVGAGI. Trimming shortened V by 6 bases and J by 4 bases, and 12 bases separated the two germline ends. The CDR3 is 13 amino acids. The CDR3 reads CASSQRGFYGYTF. The CDR3 nucleotides read TGTGCCAGCAGCCAGAGAGGTTTCTATGGCTACACCTTC.

This clone showed up just once. The genes are TRBV5-3 and TRBJ2-7; 7 nucleotides match TRBD1. TRBV5-3 is an open reading frame, and its role is uncertain. The CDR3 is 13 residues long. V gave up 10 bases and J gave up 2 bases; unmatched junction bases: 9. The CDR3 loop reads CAGTGAVTYEQYF. In DNA form, the CDR3 reads TGTGCCGGAACAGGGGCAGTAACCTACGAGCAGTACTTC.

This sequence joins TRBV6-1 and TRBJ2-7; the match to TRBD2 covers 7 bases. Germline V gene lookup returns CDR1 MNHNS and CDR2 SASEGT. This CDR3 comprises 14 residues. Trimming took 9 bases from V and 2 from J; bases not matched to a gene: 10. This CDR3 reads CASLGPGLAYEQYF. The CDR3 DNA reads TGTGCCAGTCTCGGACCCGGACTAGCCTACGAGCAGTACTTC.

The CDR3 region has the DNA TGTGCCAGTAGACCACCAAGTGGAACTAGCGGGGGGGCCGACAATGAGCAGTTCTTC. Its translation: CASRPPSGTSGGADNEQFF. The rearrangement uses TRBV19 and TRBJ2-1; 13 bases are a match to TRBD2. The CDR3 loop spans 19 amino acids. Unmatched junction bases numbered 16, after V lost 6 bases and J lost 5 bases. The germline V gene has CDR1 LNHDA and CDR2 SQIVND (reference sequence). Using reference TRBV19 and TRBJ2-1 for the parts outside the CDR3, the full variable domain is DGGITQSPKYLFRKEGQNVTLSCEQNLNHDAMYWYRQDPGQGLRLIYYSQIVNDFQKGDIAEGYSVSREKKESFPLTVTSAQKNPTAFYLCASRPPSGTSGGADNEQFFGPGTRLTVL.

V gene TRBV19 combines with J gene TRBJ2-7, with D perhaps TRBD2 (6 bases). Trimming pared 4 bases from V and 6 bases from J, leaving 19 bases between. This CDR3 comprises 15 residues. In germline, CDR1 is LNHDA, CDR2 SQIVND (reference sequence). CDR3 loop: CASSRAGLGTGEQYF. The CDR3 DNA sequence: TGTGCCAGTAGTAGAGCGGGCCTCGGGACGGGCGAGCAGTACTTC. The full variable domain, rest sourced from reference TRBV19 and TRBJ2-7, is DGGITQSPKYLFRKEGQNVTLSCEQNLNHDAMYWYRQDPGQGLRLIYYSQIVNDFQKGDIAEGYSVSREKKESFPLTVTSAQKNPTAFYLCASSRAGLGTGEQYFGPGTRLTVT.

The chain employs TRBV29-1 and TRBJ2-1, with 10 bases lining up with TRBD2. Trimming at V came to 7 bases and at J to 0 bases, leaving 27 bases not matched to a gene. The CDR3 runs to 22 residues. Per the germline V gene, CDR1 is SQVTM and CDR2 is ANQGSEA. CDR3 coding DNA: TGCAGCGCTCGTCGTCACCCGGGACTAGCGCAAAACTTCCCCCCCTCCTACAATGAGCAGTTCTTC. Translation gives CSARRHPGLAQNFPPSYNEQFF.

The chain is built from TRBV6-6 and TRBJ1-2, with a weak D call TRBD1 (6 bases). Trimming stripped 0 bases from V and 6 bases from J, with 11 bases between. There are 14 residues in the CDR3. Germline-derived CDR1 and CDR2 are MNHNY and SVGAGI (reference sequence). Here the CDR3 reads CASSYSSRGNGYTF. CDR3 nucleotide sequence: TGTGCCAGCAGTTACTCGAGTAGGGGGAATGGCTACACCTTC.

The V and J genes are TRBV5-4 and TRBJ1-4; tentatively, D is TRBD1 (5 bases). The V end was cut by 0 bases, the J end by 5 bases, with 14 bases between. The CDR3 extends over 16 amino acids. Germline V gene lookup returns CDR1 SGHNT and CDR2 YYREEE (reference sequence). This CDR3 is CASSLGPDSSNEKLFF. CDR3 nucleotides: TGTGCCAGCAGCTTGGGTCCCGACAGCTCAAATGAAAAACTGTTTTTT.

V usage is TRBV11-3 and J usage is TRBJ1-2, with a weak D call TRBD1 (6 bases). The germline CDR1 and CDR2 sequences are SGHNT and YENEEA. The V and J ends lost 2 bases and 0 bases respectively, with 10 bases between them. The CDR3 length is 15 residues. CDR3 sequence (DNA): TGTGCCAGCAGCTTAAGTCACAGGGCTAACTATGGCTACACCTTC. Translated: CASSLSHRANYGYTF. The whole variable domain, remainder taken from reference TRBV11-3 and TRBJ1-2, is EAGVVQSPRYKIIEKKQPVAFWCNPISGHNTLYWYLQNLGQGPELLIRYENEEAVDDSQLPKDRFSAERLKGVDSTLKIQPAELGDSAVYLCASSLSHRANYGYTFGSGTRLTVV.

The J gene is TRBJ1-5, the V gene TRBV12-5; D is ambiguous. Germline V gene data show CDR1 as LGHNT and CDR2 as FRNRAP. The V and J ends lost 2 bases and 7 bases respectively, with 9 bases between them. This CDR3 is 13 amino acids long. The CDR3 reads CASGLPPEQPQHF. CDR3 in DNA: TGTGCTAGTGGTTTGCCACCCGAGCAGCCCCAGCATTTT.

The chain employs TRBV28 and TRBJ1-5; tentatively, D is TRBD1 (6 bases). CDR1 and CDR2 (germline): MDHEN, SYDVKM. This CDR3 contains 14 residues. V lost 2 bases and J 6 bases, leaving 11 bases between the germline ends. The CDR3 is CASSLPDRSQPQHF. CDR3 DNA: TGTGCCAGCAGTTTACCCGACAGGTCTCAGCCCCAGCATTTT.

The chain employs TRBV5-1 and TRBJ2-1, with D possibly matching TRBD2 (6 bases). V lost 2 bases, J lost 8 bases, and 20 bases lay in between. This CDR3 contains 16 residues. Germline V gene sequence: CDR1 SGHRS, CDR2 YFSETQ. The CDR3 DNA reads as TGCGCCAGCAGCTTCTTGTCCGGGAGTCAGGTAGATGAGCAGTTCTTC. It codes for CASSFLSGSQVDEQFF.

The chain carries TRBV2 and TRBJ2-3; 9 nucleotides match TRBD2. J was trimmed by 3 bases and V by 6 bases; bases with no gene match: 13. Per germline, CDR1 SNHLY and CDR2 FYNNEI. This CDR3 region has 17 residues. DNA of the CDR3: TGTGCCAGCAGGGGGGGTAGCAGCGGGAGGCGGACAGATACGCAGTATTTT. Residues: CASRGGSSGRRTDTQYF.